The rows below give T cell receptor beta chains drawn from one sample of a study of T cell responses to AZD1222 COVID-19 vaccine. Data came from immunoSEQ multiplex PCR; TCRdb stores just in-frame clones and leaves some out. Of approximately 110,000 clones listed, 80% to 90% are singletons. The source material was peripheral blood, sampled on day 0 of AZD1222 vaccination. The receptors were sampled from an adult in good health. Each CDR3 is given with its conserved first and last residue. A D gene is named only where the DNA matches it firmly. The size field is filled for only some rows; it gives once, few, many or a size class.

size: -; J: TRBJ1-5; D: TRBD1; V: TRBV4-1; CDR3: CASSQTPGQVGNQPQHF; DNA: TGCGCCAGCAGCCAAACCCCTGGACAGGTCGGCAATCAGCCCCAGCATTTT
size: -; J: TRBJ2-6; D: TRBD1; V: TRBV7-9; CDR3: CASSSIGTGANVLTF; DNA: TGTGCCAGCAGCTCTATAGGGACAGGAGCCAACGTCCTGACTTTC
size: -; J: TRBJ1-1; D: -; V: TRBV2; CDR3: CATRRDAEAFF; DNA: TGTGCCACCAGAAGGGACGCTGAAGCTTTCTTT
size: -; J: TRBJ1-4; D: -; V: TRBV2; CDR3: CASSTRAQELFF; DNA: TGTGCCAGCTCGACCCGGGCTCAAGAACTGTTTTTT
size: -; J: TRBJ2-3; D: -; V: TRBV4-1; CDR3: CASSQAGTDTQYF; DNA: TGCGCCAGCAGCCAAGCCGGGACAGATACGCAGTATTTT
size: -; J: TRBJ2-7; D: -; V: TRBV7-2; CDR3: CASSLVAGTKNEQYF; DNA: TGTGCCAGCAGCTTAGTGGCCGGGACGAAAAACGAGCAGTACTTC
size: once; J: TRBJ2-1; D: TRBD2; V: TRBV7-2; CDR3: CASSLIGGGAVYNEQFF; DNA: TGTGCCAGCAGCTTAATTGGCGGGGGGGCTGTATACAATGAGCAGTTCTTC
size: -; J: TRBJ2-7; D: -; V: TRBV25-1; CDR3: CASSELGYEQYF; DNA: TGTGCCAGCAGTGAATTGGGGTACGAGCAGTACTTC
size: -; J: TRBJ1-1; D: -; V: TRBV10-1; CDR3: CASRQMNTEAFF; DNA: TGCGCCAGCAGACAGATGAACACTGAAGCTTTCTTT
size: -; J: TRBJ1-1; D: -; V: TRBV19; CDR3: CASRPGNTEAFF; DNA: TGTGCCAGTCGGCCGGGTAACACTGAAGCTTTCTTT
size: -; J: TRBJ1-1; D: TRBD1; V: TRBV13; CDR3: CASSATGPEAFF; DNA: TGTGCCAGCAGCGCGACAGGGCCTGAAGCTTTCTTT